These 19 T cell receptor beta chains were sequenced from one sample in a study of cytomegalovirus exposure and HLA in healthy donors. The PCR contained 60 Vbeta and 13 Jbeta primers. Using immunoSEQ multiplex PCR, the repertoire was profiled, and TCRdb retains in-frame clones only, with some absent. The table lists some 64,000 clones. Sequenced sample: PBMCs. The origin of the receptors is a woman in her 30s in good health and CMV-seronegative.

The chain combines TRBV6-6 with TRBJ1-2; TRBD1 might be the D (6 bases). The CDR3 consists of 13 residues. Trimming removed 2 bases at V and 2 bases at J, with 6 bases between. Germline V gives CDR1 MNHNY, CDR2 SVGAGI (reference sequence). In DNA form, the CDR3 reads TGTGCCAGCAGTTACGACAGGAACTATGGCTACACCTTC. The encoded protein is CASSYDRNYGYTF.

This chain joins TRBV4-2 and TRBJ2-2; possible D gene TRBD2, 6 bases. V lost 5 bases to trimming and J lost 8 bases, with 12 bases between them. Germline-derived CDR1 and CDR2 are LGHNA and YNFKEQ. This CDR3 comprises 13 residues. DNA of the CDR3: TGTGCCAGCAGCTACGTCGGGGGTGGGGAGCTGTTTTTT. Protein product: CASSYVGGGELFF.

This chain connects TRBV28 to TRBJ2-1; 9 nucleotides agree with TRBD1. The trim removed 3 bases at V and 9 bases at J, leaving 6 bases unmatched. CDR3 length equals 14 residues. Per the germline V gene, CDR1 is MDHEN and CDR2 is SYDVKM. CDR3 sequence reads: CASSFRTGVSEQFF. The CDR3 DNA follows: TGTGCCAGCAGTTTCCGGACAGGGGTCAGTGAGCAGTTCTTC.

CDR3 sequence (DNA): TGTGCCAGCAGTTTATTGAGGCTGGGTTACCAGCAGCCCCAGCATTTT. As protein: CASSLLRLGYQQPQHF. This chain uses TRBV28 with TRBJ1-5, with D uncertain. Germline CDR1 is MDHEN and CDR2 is SYDVKM. The V end lost 1 base, the J end lost 7 bases, and 17 bases lay between the germline ends. The CDR3 extends over 16 amino acids.

The CDR3 spells CASSQRQGPAEAFF. As DNA, the CDR3 is TGCGCCAGCAGCCAGCGCCAGGGTCCCGCTGAAGCTTTCTTT. The chain is built from TRBV4-1 and TRBJ1-1; D is perhaps TRBD1 (5 bases). CDR3 size: 14 residues. The V gene's germline CDR1 is MGHRA and CDR2 YSYEKL. Trimming removed 3 bases from V and 6 bases from J, with 14 bases in between.

The chain joins TRBV27 to TRBJ2-1, with 11 positions matching TRBD2. CDR3 length equals 17 residues. CDR1 MNHEY and CDR2 SMNVEV come from the germline V gene (reference sequence). Trimming at V came to 2 bases and at J to 10 bases, leaving 13 bases not matched to a gene. The CDR3 nucleotides read TGTGCCAGCAGTTTAGAACCCGGACTAGCGGGTTCGGGAGAGCAGTTCTTC. This gives the protein CASSLEPGLAGSGEQFF.

The V and J genes are TRBV18 and TRBJ2-5; 8 positions match TRBD2. V shed 6 bases and J 2 bases; nucleotides not matched to a gene: 5. The CDR3 has 14 residues. Per the germline V gene, CDR1 is KGHSH and CDR2 is LQKENI. DNA of the CDR3: TGTGCCAGCTCCCGCCAGCGGGAGCAAGAGACCCAGTACTTC. Translation gives CASSRQREQETQYF.

This chain uses TRBV30 with TRBJ1-2; D remains ambiguous. V lost 0 bases and J lost 4, with 12 bases in between. Germline V gene data show CDR1 as GTSNPN and CDR2 as SVGIG (reference sequence). This CDR3 region has 14 residues. Here the CDR3 reads CAWSVERVPYGYTF. The DNA of the CDR3 is TGTGCCTGGAGTGTTGAGAGGGTGCCCTATGGCTACACCTTC.

CDR3 DNA: TGCAGCGTTAAGAGCGAGTACTTC. Its translation: CSVKSEYF. The chain has TRBV29-1 and TRBJ2-7; no definite D call. This CDR3 has 8 residues. Germline loops: CDR1 SQVTM, CDR2 ANQGSEA. V gave up 5 bases and J gave up 11 bases, with 7 bases separating them.

A word on this clone: Other DNA sequences in the same sample also yield this CDR3. The V call is TRBV6-5, the J call TRBJ1-1, with D tentatively TRBD1 (5 bases). In germline, CDR1 is MNHEY, CDR2 SVGAGI. The CDR3 is 14 amino acids. V dropped 6 bases and J dropped 1 base, with 12 bases sitting between them. As DNA, the CDR3 is TGTGCCAGCAGCTACGGTAGGGGGAACACTGAAGCTTTCTTT. Residues: CASSYGRGNTEAFF.

This chain uses TRBV7-9 with TRBJ2-7; D is possibly TRBD1 (6 bases). Germline CDR1 is SEHNR and CDR2 is FQNEAQ (reference sequence). The CDR3 totals 14 residues. Trimming removed 5 bases at V and 5 bases at J, with 16 bases between. CDR3 protein: CASSQLKGDNEQYF. The CDR3 DNA follows: TGTGCCAGCAGCCAGCTGAAAGGGGACAACGAGCAGTACTTC.

V and J are TRBV5-6 and TRBJ1-1, with D maybe TRBD1 (6 bases). V was trimmed by 2 bases and J by 4 bases, leaving 15 bases between them. The CDR3 spans 15 residues. Per germline, CDR1 SGHDT and CDR2 YYEEEE. CDR3 amino acids: CASSFRQAISTEAFF. The CDR3 DNA follows: TGTGCCAGCAGCTTCAGACAGGCGATTTCCACTGAAGCTTTCTTT.

The DNA for the CDR3 is TGCGCCAGCAGCCCGGGACAGCTCCGAAACACCATATATTTT. Translation: CASSPGQLRNTIYF. The chain links TRBV5-1 to TRBJ1-3, with 7 nucleotides matching TRBD1. The V and J ends lost 4 bases and 5 bases, in that order; junction bases with no gene match: 6. This CDR3 is 14 amino acids long. CDR1 and CDR2 (germline): SGHRS, YFSETQ.

The chain carries TRBV27 and TRBJ1-1; D is ambiguous. The germline gives CDR1 MNHEY, CDR2 SMNVEV (reference sequence). The CDR3 extends over 15 amino acids. Trimming took 0 bases from V and 0 from J, leaving 8 bases between them. This CDR3 reads CASSLSLAMNTEAFF. The CDR3 DNA reads as TGTGCCAGCAGTTTATCGTTGGCCATGAACACTGAAGCTTTCTTT.

This chain joins TRBV5-1 and TRBJ1-5; TRBD1 might be the D (6 bases). This CDR3 spans 15 amino acids. Germline assignment: CDR1 SGHRS and CDR2 YFSETQ. V lost 4 bases and J lost 6, with 17 bases in between. CDR3 DNA sequence: TGCGCCAGCAGCCTTCTGGGGGGGGCCGGTCAGCCCCAGCATTTT. Amino acid sequence: CASSLLGGAGQPQHF.

In regard to this clone: At one of its ends the junction is not consistent with the germline gene, which may arise from a read error. This chain joins TRBV30 and TRBJ1-1, with D possibly being TRBD1 (6 bases). The CDR3 runs to 14 residues. CDR1 is GTSNPN, CDR2 SVGIG, per germline (reference sequence). Here the CDR3 reads CAGRVGQSTTEAFF. CDR3 DNA: TGTGCCGGGAGAGTCGGACAGTCGACAACTGAAGCTTTCTTT.

The J gene is TRBJ2-7, the V gene TRBV4-1, with 7 positions matching TRBD2. This CDR3 is 15 amino acids long. The junction had 6 bases not matched to a gene; V was cut back by 1 base and J by 3 bases. Germline CDR1 is MGHRA and CDR2 is YSYEKL. In nucleotides, the CDR3 is TGCGCCAGCAGCCAAGGTATGCAGCGGGGCTACGAGCAGTACTTC. Translating gives CASSQGMQRGYEQYF.

The chain has TRBV6-5 and TRBJ2-7; the D is unclear. CDR1 MNHEY and CDR2 SVGAGI come from the germline V gene. With 5 bases removed from V and 2 bases from J, the gap between germline ends came to 13 bases. This CDR3 has 14 residues. The CDR3, as DNA: TGTGCCAGCAGTCCGTTCGGCGGAACCTACGAGCAGTACTTC. The encoded protein is CASSPFGGTYEQYF.

V gene TRBV9 combines with J gene TRBJ1-2; the D is unclear. CDR1 and CDR2 from the germline V gene are SGDLS and YYNGEE. V lost 4 bases, J lost 2 bases, and 15 bases lay in between. The CDR3 consists of 15 residues. CDR3 region: CASSFTATGNYGYTF. In nucleotides, the CDR3 is TGTGCCAGCAGCTTTACAGCTACGGGGAACTATGGCTACACCTTC.